The T cell receptor (beta chain) described here comes from a study of T cells in Graves' hyperthyroidism and ophthalmopathy. Broader study findings: Blood shared most expanded thyroid clonotypes above 0.001.

This clonotype was counted many times. Its specificity is not known. V dropped 6 bases and J dropped 1 base, with 4 bases sitting between them. This CDR3 has 13 amino acids. TCR beta CDR3 regions were amplified from RNA. HTBI primers were employed in a first-round RT-PCR of the TCR CDR3. In TCRdb, the multiplex PCR reads were re-called with MiXCR into one record per CDR3 protein. The sample has tens of thousands of distinct CDR3 sequences, roughly 50% seen once. This rearrangement joins TRBV12-3 or TRBV12-4 to TRBJ2-6; unclear D gene. The clonotype comes from a woman in her forties or fifties with Graves' ophthalmopathy. Sample: blood. CDR3 in DNA: TGTGCCAGCAGCGTTTCTGGGGCCAACGTCCTGACTTTC. This codes for CASSVSGANVLTF.